This entry features one TCR beta chain sequence. Its antigen target is currently unknown. The junction and the germline gene differ at one end; a read error may be behind it. The axillary draining lymph nodes of breast cancer patients were the source of the lymph node samples. CDR1 SNHLY and CDR2 FYNNEI were looked up in the germline V gene. The CDR3, cysteine through phenylalanine, is 18 amino acids long. The retained sequence is limited to the CDR3, 54 bases, with the frame set at the first base. Instrument used: Illumina HiSeq 2000. Multiplex PCR amplification was used to generate the TCR beta chain libraries. The amplified TCR beta chain products were analyzed by high-throughput sequencing. TCRdb took the public reads, trimmed them with fastp at Q25, ran MiXCR for clone calling and kept in-frame beta chains. Rows merge per CDR3 protein into single entries with the most common DNA and genes. In this sample the table shows more than 250,000 distinct CDR3 sequences, 30% of which occur a single time. The ten biggest clones cover more than 0.95% of the sample.

This sample was included in a study of breast tumors, draining lymph nodes, adjacent tissues (dated by TCRdb to about 2016). General notes on the study: Breast cancer patients provided tumor, adjacent nontumor tissue and axillary lymph nodes, and the study compared the TCR beta repertoires across these three sources. The study was designed to assess the relationships and possible T-cell exchange between tumor, surrounding tissue and draining lymph node repertoires in human breast cancer. Broader findings and caveats from the paper: The conclusion that tumor T cells originate in lymph nodes was framed as consistent with a hypothesis rather than directly demonstrated. In luminal-like breast cancer, tumor and nontumor tissue repertoires resembled each other significantly more than in basal-like breast cancer. Tumors showed preferential V and J gene usage, and their T-cell repertoire diversity fell below that of lymph nodes yet above that of nontumor tissue. The data were judged consistent with most tumor T cells deriving from the lymph node and then expanding within tumor tissue.

The material sequenced was axillary lymph node tissue. The receptor comes from a female donor with breast cancer. Some clones in this sample may be carry-over from other donors' samples. The chain is encoded by TRBV2 joined to TRBJ2-1; 9 central bases correspond to TRBD2. The nucleotides are TGTGCCAGCAGTGGGGTCTCTAGCGGGAAGATCTCCCACAATGAGCAGTTCTTC. This encodes CASSGVSSGKISHNEQFF.